This entry is about one TCR beta chain. The sample originates from a study of technical replicates of blood from a few donors. The CDR3 runs 13 residues. The J segment lost 6 bases and the V segment lost 1 base, leaving 2 bases of the junction unmatched. CDR1 and CDR2 (germline): SEHNR, FQNEAQ (reference sequence). Libraries were prepared by immunoSEQ multiplex PCR; TCRdb keeps only in-frame clonotypes and omits some of them. The data show under 85,000 clones, with under 95% seen just once and around 0.26% held by the top ten. The chain links TRBV7-9 to TRBJ1-2, with 7 bases aligning to TRBD1. Sequenced input: T cells isolated from PBMCs. This sequence originates from a human donor in good health. CDR3 protein: CASSLEQGHGYTF. The DNA for the CDR3 is TGTGCCAGCAGCTTAGAACAGGGGCATGGCTACACCTTC.